The 14 T cell receptor beta chains below come from one sample, sequenced in a study of Ad26.COV2.S vaccination and SARS-CoV-2 variants. TCRdb's table, derived via immunoSEQ multiplex PCR, lists solely in-frame clones and lacks some. Of approximately 410,000 clones listed, roughly 90% were seen once; the top ten hold 3.5% to 4%. Sample treatment: about 20 received Ad26.COV2.S at low or high dose, single or two shots; about 5 received placebo; per-sample allocation not given. Specimen acquisition occurred on day 63 following the initial vaccine or placebo injection. The sample consisted of peripheral blood, taken in a trial of Ad26.COV2.S vaccine versus placebo. The source is a person aged 18-65 years who received the Ad26.COV2.S COVID-19 vaccine or a placebo.

The rearrangement uses TRBV7-3 and TRBJ2-1; D may be TRBD2 (5 bases). This CDR3 is 14 amino acids long. V was clipped by 5 bases and J by 1 base, with 9 bases between them. Germline CDR1 SGHTA, CDR2 FQGTGA. CDR3 DNA: TGTGCCAGCAGCCGGGAATTATCCTACAATGAGCAGTTCTTC. It translates to CASSRELSYNEQFF.

This chain joins TRBV7-2 and TRBJ1-3; D unclear. CDR1 and CDR2 (germline): SGHTA, FQGNSA. The V end was cut by 3 bases, the J end by 0 bases, with 6 bases between. The CDR3 is 14 residues long. The CDR3 here is CASSFSVSGNTIYF. The CDR3 DNA reads TGTGCCAGCAGCTTCTCCGTCTCTGGAAACACCATATATTTT. The variable domain in full, completed from reference TRBV7-2 and TRBJ1-3, reads GAGVSQSPSNKVTEKGKDVELRCDPISGHTALYWYRQSLGQGLEFLIYFQGNSAPDKSGLPSDRFSAERTGGSVSTLTIQRTQQEDSAVYLCASSFSVSGNTIYFGEGSWLTVV.

The V gene is TRBV19, the J gene TRBJ2-3; 10 nucleotides match TRBD2. Looked up from germline, CDR1 is LNHDA and CDR2 is SQIVND (reference sequence). CDR3 length equals 15 residues. The V and J ends lost 5 bases and 7 bases, in that order; junction bases with no gene match: 9. Here the CDR3 DNA reads TGTGCCAGTAGTTTCGGCCTAGCGGGGGTGTATACGCAGTATTTT. Amino acid sequence: CASSFGLAGVYTQYF.

The V gene is TRBV3-1 (or the pseudogene TRBV3-2), the J gene TRBJ1-4; 11 nucleotides align to TRBD1. Germline assignment: CDR1 LGHDT and CDR2 YNNKEL (reference sequence). V dropped 4 bases and J dropped 10; count of bases not matched to a gene: 14. The CDR3 has 17 residues. CDR3 protein: CASSLTAAGTGGGKLFF. The DNA for the CDR3 is TGTGCCAGCAGCCTTACTGCCGCCGGGACAGGGGGAGGAAAACTGTTTTTT.

As for this clone: In the same sample, other DNA sequences code for this CDR3. The chain joins TRBV28 to TRBJ2-7; 10 bases are shared with TRBD1. The V gene end was trimmed by 2 bases and the J gene end by 2 bases; junction bases not matched to a gene: 0. There are 14 residues in the CDR3. Germline-derived CDR1 and CDR2 are MDHEN and SYDVKM. The CDR3 spells CASSLGTGAYEQYF. For the CDR3, the DNA is TGTGCCAGCAGTTTAGGGACAGGGGCCTACGAGCAGTACTTC.

The chain carries TRBV19 and TRBJ1-5; D remains ambiguous. V was clipped by 4 bases and J by 15 bases, with 16 bases between them. CDR3 length equals 12 residues. The germline gives CDR1 LNHDA, CDR2 SQIVND (reference sequence). DNA of the CDR3: TGTGCCAGTAGTACCGGATTACTGCGCGCGCATTTT. The encoded protein is CASSTGLLRAHF.

This CDR3 reads CASSPQENRVRNSPLHF. The DNA of the CDR3 is TGCGCCAGCAGCCCTCAAGAGAATCGGGTGCGTAATTCACCCCTCCACTTT. The J gene is TRBJ1-6, the V gene TRBV4-3; D gene ambiguous. The CDR3 is 17 amino acids. Germline CDR1 is LGHNA and CDR2 is YSLEER. Trimming shortened V by 4 bases and J by 6 bases, and 19 bases separated the two germline ends.

In the case of this clone: Other nucleotide sequences from this sample produce the same CDR3. The CDR3 loop is CASSLDRGGYGYTF. The CDR3 DNA sequence: TGTGCCAGCAGCTTAGATAGGGGGGGGTATGGCTACACCTTC. V gene TRBV7-2 combines with J gene TRBJ1-2; the D gene is possibly TRBD1 (6 bases). The CDR3 contains 14 residues. V was trimmed by 1 base and J by 5 bases, leaving 11 bases between them. Germline-derived CDR1 and CDR2 are SGHTA and FQGNSA.

The V gene is TRBV5-6, the J gene TRBJ2-3, with D uncertain. Trimming stripped 1 base from V and 6 bases from J, with 12 bases between. The CDR3 extends over 14 amino acids. The germline V gene has CDR1 SGHDT and CDR2 YYEEEE. The CDR3 DNA reads as TGTGCCAGCAGCTTGCGGACCGCTGGCGATACGCAGTATTTT. It specifies CASSLRTAGDTQYF.

The chain links TRBV28 to TRBJ1-2, with 8 bases identical to TRBD1. The germline gives CDR1 MDHEN, CDR2 SYDVKM. Trimming removed 3 bases from V and 8 bases from J; junction bases left unmatched: 11. This CDR3 spans 15 amino acids. This chain's CDR3 is CASSLGQALIRGYTF. For the CDR3, the DNA is TGTGCCAGCAGTTTGGGACAGGCCCTGATCCGGGGCTACACCTTC.

The gene calls are TRBV5-4 and TRBJ1-2; 10 positions match TRBD1. Losses at the gene ends were 0 bases for V and 4 bases for J; bases not matched to a gene: 6. Germline CDR1 reads SGHNT; CDR2 reads YYREEE (reference sequence). CDR3 length: 16 residues. The CDR3 nucleotides are TGTGCCAGCAGCTTGGGGTCCGGGACAGGGGTCTATGGCTACACCTTC. It translates to CASSLGSGTGVYGYTF.

Turning to this clone: At one boundary the junction diverges from the germline segment, which might be a read error. The chain combines TRBV5-1 with TRBJ2-7; either TRBD1 or TRBD2 may supply D (5 bases each). The length of the CDR3 is 14 residues. Per the germline V gene, CDR1 is SGHRS and CDR2 is YFSETQ. CDR3 sequence (DNA): TGCGCCAGTAGCTCCGGGACGGCCTCCTACGAGCAGTACTTC. Translated: CASSSGTASYEQYF. The full variable domain, its missing parts supplied by reference TRBV5-1 and TRBJ2-7, is KAGVTQTPRYLIKTRGQQVTLSCSPISGHRSVSWYQQTPGQGLQFLFEYFSETQRNKGNFPGRFSGRQFSNSRSEMNVSTLELGDSALYLCASSSGTASYEQYFGPGTRLTVT.

This clone appeared once. The gene calls are TRBV7-6 and TRBJ1-5; D ambiguous. The germline V and J ends were trimmed by 1 base and 4 bases, with 5 bases remaining between them. Germline lookup yields CDR1 SGHVS and CDR2 FNYEAQ. This CDR3 region has 13 residues. The CDR3, as DNA: TGTGCCAGCAGCTTAGGACCGAATCAGCCCCAGCATTTT. It translates to CASSLGPNQPQHF. Filled out from reference TRBV7-6 and TRBJ1-5, the complete variable domain reads GAGVSQSPRYKVTKRGQDVALRCDPISGHVSLYWYRQALGQGPEFLTYFNYEAQQDKSGLPNDRFSAERPEGSISTLTIQRTEQRDSAMYRCASSLGPNQPQHFGDGTRLSIL.

This clone was seen more than once but under ten times. The CDR3 protein is CASSPNLKQGSNLDEQYF. DNA for the CDR3: TGCGCCAGCAGCCCAAACCTGAAACAGGGGTCAAATCTAGACGAGCAGTACTTC. The V gene is TRBV4-3, the J gene TRBJ2-7; 7 bases match TRBD1. From germline, CDR1 is LGHNA and CDR2 YSLEER. This CDR3 contains 18 residues. V gave up 4 bases and J gave up 5 bases; unmatched junction bases: 20.